The 7 T cell receptor beta chains below all came from one sample that was sequenced in a study of blood T cell repertoires in COVID-19. Only in-frame clones appear in the TCRdb table, and some are missing; sequencing was by immunoSEQ multiplex PCR. The repertoire holds approximately 180,000 clones, with more than 75% as singletons. Sequencing was performed on peripheral blood. Receptor source: a woman between 65 and 79 years old with COVID-19, enrolled during active disease.

The V gene is TRBV19, the J gene TRBJ1-5; D may be TRBD1 (5 bases). V gave up 9 bases and J gave up 0 bases, with 15 bases separating them. The germline V gene has CDR1 LNHDA and CDR2 SQIVND (reference sequence). The CDR3 is made up of 15 amino acids. CDR3 DNA sequence: TGTGCCAGCGTCGAGACAGCCAATAGCAATCAGCCCCAGCATTTT. This encodes CASVETANSNQPQHF.

This clone turned up a few times. The gene calls are TRBV28 and TRBJ1-5, with TRBD1 matching over 10 bases. V was clipped by 6 bases and J by 4 bases; unmatched bases: 6. The CDR3 runs to 15 residues. Per the germline V gene, CDR1 is MDHEN and CDR2 is SYDVKM. CDR3 region: CASRLTGGLNQPQHF. The CDR3 coding sequence is TGTGCCAGCAGGCTGACAGGGGGCTTAAATCAGCCCCAGCATTTT.

The gene calls are TRBV10-3 and TRBJ1-3; 7 bases agree with TRBD1. Trimming took 4 bases from V and 0 from J; bases not matched to a gene: 12. Germline loops: CDR1 ENHRY, CDR2 SYGVKD. The CDR3 length is 18 residues. CDR3 loop: CAISVLDRTISSGNTIYF. As DNA, the CDR3 is TGTGCCATCAGTGTTTTGGACAGGACCATTAGCTCTGGAAACACCATATATTTT.

V is TRBV5-4 and J is TRBJ2-3, with D perhaps matching TRBD1 (5 bases). CDR1 and CDR2 (germline): SGHNT, YYREEE (reference sequence). The germline V and J ends were trimmed by 4 bases and 6 bases, with 12 bases remaining between them. The CDR3 totals 13 residues. In DNA form, the CDR3 reads TGTGCCAGCAGCCAATCTGGGGCGGATACGCAGTATTTT. Translated: CASSQSGADTQYF.

The V call is TRBV7-2, the J call TRBJ2-7; TRBD2 agrees at 7 bases. CDR1 is SGHTA, CDR2 FQGNSA, per germline. With 2 bases clipped from V and 3 bases from J, the junction kept 10 bases outside the gene matches. The CDR3 extends over 16 amino acids. The CDR3 DNA sequence: TGTGCCAGCAGCTTAAAGGGGCGGGAGCGAATCTACGAGCAGTACTTC. Its translation is CASSLKGRERIYEQYF.

The chain is built from TRBV2 and TRBJ1-1; 8 nucleotides agree with TRBD1. V shed 5 bases and J 2 bases; nucleotides not matched to a gene: 7. The CDR3 covers 15 residues. The germline CDR1 and CDR2 sequences are SNHLY and FYNNEI. The CDR3 is CASSWQGAANTEAFF. DNA for the CDR3: TGTGCCAGCAGTTGGCAGGGGGCTGCTAACACTGAAGCTTTCTTT.

In nucleotides, the CDR3 is TGTGCCAGCAGTCCTTCCCCCGGGACTCCCGTGGGTGAGCAGTACTTC. It encodes CASSPSPGTPVGEQYF. This chain uses TRBV28 with TRBJ2-7, with D maybe TRBD2 (6 bases). Germline lookup yields CDR1 MDHEN and CDR2 SYDVKM. This CDR3 is built from 16 residues. Trimming cost V 5 bases and J 7 bases, with 24 bases left between them. Together with reference TRBV28 and TRBJ2-7, the CDR3 gives the full variable domain: DVKVTQSSRYLVKRTGEKVFLECVQDMDHENMFWYRQDPGLGLRLIYFSYDVKMKEKGDIPEGYSVSREKKERFSLILESASTNQTSMYLCASSPSPGTPVGEQYFGPGTRLTVT.